This T cell receptor beta chain derives from a study of T cells in Graves' hyperthyroidism and ophthalmopathy. Looked up from germline, CDR1 is SGHRS and CDR2 is YFSETQ. The CDR3 contains 13 residues. The V end lost 4 bases, the J end lost 9 bases, and 15 bases lay between the germline ends. Uncontrolled infection, other autoimmune disease, pregnancy or lactation led to exclusion. Clinical symptoms, serum thyroxine and TRAb, thyroid ultrasound and orbital computed tomography together formed the diagnostic basis. It was RNA transcripts that yielded the amplified TCR beta CDR3 regions. A set of HTBI primers served as the primers for a first-round RT-PCR of the TCR CDR3. TCRdb re-analysed the multiplex PCR reads in MiXCR, keeping a single row per CDR3 protein. The sample consists of fewer than 650,000 distinct CDR3 sequences, 14% of them appearing once.

The sample comprised blood. The chain has TRBV5-1 and TRBJ2-3; possible D gene TRBD1, 6 bases. The sequence was collected from a woman under 30 with Graves' ophthalmopathy. The CDR3 sequence: CASSINRVLTQYF. In DNA form, the CDR3 reads TGCGCCAGCAGCATAAACAGGGTCTTGACGCAGTATTTT.